A selection of T cell receptor beta chains follows, all from one sample in a study of blood T cells in healthy people across ages. Each CDR3 protein is one row after TCRdb ran MiXCR on the 5' RACE reads. The sample has 630,000 or so distinct CDR3 sequences; approximately 30% are singletons. Sequenced: blood. These receptors came from a woman of 80 years or more in good health. Each CDR3 is given with its conserved first and last residue. Each record gives: J gene, V gene, CDR3 protein.

j_gene: TRBJ1-5; v_gene: TRBV12-3/TRBV12-4; CDR3aa: CASTGTANQPQHF
j_gene: TRBJ2-3; v_gene: TRBV7-2; CDR3aa: CASSLVTSFADTQYF
j_gene: TRBJ2-7; v_gene: TRBV29-1; CDR3aa: CSVQRDYEQYF
j_gene: TRBJ2-5; v_gene: TRBV7-9; CDR3aa: CASSLGGPRYQETQYF
j_gene: .; v_gene: TRBV20-1; CDR3aa: CSARGQGWGQAKNIQYF
j_gene: TRBJ1-1; v_gene: TRBV7-2; CDR3aa: CASSLHRGTEAFF
j_gene: TRBJ1-2; v_gene: TRBV6-5; CDR3aa: CASSYSRQGYGYTF
j_gene: TRBJ2-1; v_gene: TRBV11-2; CDR3aa: CASTRDRGRNEQFF
j_gene: TRBJ2-6; v_gene: TRBV6-5; CDR3aa: CASARGVSGANVLTF
j_gene: TRBJ2-6; v_gene: TRBV20-1; CDR3aa: CSAPQGAGGANVLTF
j_gene: TRBJ2-7; v_gene: TRBV5-1; CDR3aa: CASSSYEDRFRNEQYF
j_gene: TRBJ2-6; v_gene: TRBV20-1; CDR3aa: CSARQSRGLSSGANVLTF
j_gene: TRBJ2-5; v_gene: TRBV5-1; CDR3aa: CASSLEWGGSETQYF
j_gene: TRBJ2-1; v_gene: TRBV12-3/TRBV12-4; CDR3aa: CASRYYTGGGNEQFF
j_gene: TRBJ1-1; v_gene: TRBV9; CDR3aa: CASSVGQGGAEAFF
j_gene: TRBJ2-7; v_gene: TRBV6-1; CDR3aa: CASSVGQGFFDEQYF
j_gene: TRBJ2-2; v_gene: TRBV12-3/TRBV12-4; CDR3aa: CASSRTSGGTGELFF
j_gene: TRBJ2-4; v_gene: TRBV2; CDR3aa: CTTTEAGGQLAKNIQYF
j_gene: TRBJ2-3; v_gene: TRBV20-1; CDR3aa: CSAWWGADTQYF
j_gene: TRBJ2-3; v_gene: TRBV15; CDR3aa: CVTSRDRLGGGATDTQYF
j_gene: TRBJ2-2; v_gene: TRBV7-2; CDR3aa: CASRSTGGWKTGELFF
j_gene: TRBJ2-7; v_gene: TRBV4-1; CDR3aa: CASSQAGTGGYEQYF
j_gene: TRBJ2-7; v_gene: TRBV19; CDR3aa: CASSIDPTPGTGVEQYF
j_gene: .; v_gene: TRBV20-1; CDR3aa: CSARTGEDIQYF
j_gene: TRBJ1-5; v_gene: TRBV20-1; CDR3aa: CSARDYRDSSNQPQHF
j_gene: TRBJ2-1; v_gene: TRBV14; CDR3aa: CASSQDIRAGSYNEQFF
j_gene: TRBJ2-5; v_gene: TRBV15; CDR3aa: CATSRGRSGGPQTQYF
j_gene: TRBJ2-5; v_gene: TRBV20-1; CDR3aa: CSARPLAGAGQETQYF
j_gene: TRBJ2-1; v_gene: TRBV29-1; CDR3aa: CSVEIWDSDYNEQFF
j_gene: TRBJ1-5; v_gene: TRBV28; CDR3aa: CASIASAGPGQPQHF
j_gene: TRBJ1-2; v_gene: TRBV5-4; CDR3aa: CASSPGGQSSYGYTF
j_gene: TRBJ2-1; v_gene: TRBV20-1; CDR3aa: CSARKALVQGHEQFF
j_gene: TRBJ1-5; v_gene: TRBV6-1; CDR3aa: CASSETGFVSNQPQHF
j_gene: TRBJ1-6; v_gene: TRBV6-5; CDR3aa: CASSVGPQADSPLYF
j_gene: TRBJ1-6; v_gene: TRBV28; CDR3aa: CASSSDRGPGSPLHF
j_gene: TRBJ2-5; v_gene: TRBV7-2; CDR3aa: CASSPAIWAGEETQYF
j_gene: TRBJ1-4; v_gene: TRBV4-3; CDR3aa: CASSPRTGAEKLFF
j_gene: TRBJ1-4; v_gene: TRBV12-3/TRBV12-4; CDR3aa: CASSSGQVRTNEKLFF
j_gene: .; v_gene: TRBV20-1; CDR3aa: CSARVTGTGEQYF
j_gene: TRBJ2-7; v_gene: TRBV6-1; CDR3aa: CASSVVRTGLYEQYF
j_gene: TRBJ1-2; v_gene: TRBV27; CDR3aa: CASRTDRESTYGYTF
j_gene: TRBJ2-3; v_gene: TRBV3-1; CDR3aa: CASSWSDTQYF
j_gene: TRBJ2-5; v_gene: TRBV27; CDR3aa: CASSLRDRGRSQETQYF
j_gene: TRBJ2-1; v_gene: TRBV9; CDR3aa: CASSTTGFSYNEQFF
j_gene: TRBJ2-1; v_gene: TRBV20-1; CDR3aa: CSARSQRGMYNEQFF
j_gene: TRBJ2-2; v_gene: TRBV10-3; CDR3aa: CAISGQGLDTGELFF
j_gene: .; v_gene: TRBV2; CDR3aa: CASSEFRTCDEQYF
j_gene: TRBJ1-2; v_gene: TRBV5-6; CDR3aa: CASSPPQEVISYGYTF
j_gene: TRBJ2-7; v_gene: TRBV20-1; CDR3aa: CSATGAPGQGGYEQYF
j_gene: TRBJ2-5; v_gene: TRBV24-1; CDR3aa: CATSDLATDQETQYF
j_gene: TRBJ2-3; v_gene: TRBV12-3/TRBV12-4; CDR3aa: CASSTGGAADVQYF
j_gene: TRBJ2-7; v_gene: TRBV27; CDR3aa: CASSSIDRGYEQYF
j_gene: TRBJ1-1; v_gene: TRBV20-1; CDR3aa: CSARAQVEGAEAFF
j_gene: TRBJ2-7; v_gene: TRBV20-1; CDR3aa: CSARPSSASYEQYF
j_gene: TRBJ1-2; v_gene: TRBV3-1; CDR3aa: CASNPGAGRGYTF
j_gene: TRBJ2-7; v_gene: TRBV5-1; CDR3aa: CASSGDRAYEQYF
j_gene: TRBJ1-1; v_gene: TRBV6-1; CDR3aa: CASSLGQGVVNTEAFF
j_gene: TRBJ2-1; v_gene: TRBV7-2; CDR3aa: CASSSSSAVPGGNEQFF
j_gene: TRBJ2-4; v_gene: TRBV5-6; CDR3aa: CASSPGQSVIQYF
j_gene: TRBJ1-1; v_gene: TRBV14; CDR3aa: CAGSHDVGQEAFF